This T cell receptor (beta chain) comes out of a study of T cells expressing NK-cell markers. Study context: Seven HCMV-seropositive donors and one seronegative donor made up the eight sequenced donors. General study points: Dominance of the CD3+CD56-NKG2C+ fraction by these clonotypes also held in a few donors.

On this clonotype: Its antigen is as yet unknown.

What made the TCR beta cDNA was 5'RACE template switching with UMIs. From its re-call of the 5' RACE reads, TCRdb lists each CDR3 protein once, without DNA. The listing contains fewer than 550,000 distinct CDR3 sequences. This CDR3 region has 17 residues. CDR1 and CDR2 from the germline V gene are MDHEN and SYDVKM. The receptor comes from a woman between 45 and 65 years old in good health. Sequencing used blood T cells: a sorted CD56 or NKG2C T cell subset, CD4+ or CD8+ T cells, or bulk PBMC T cells (not recorded which). The gene calls are TRBV28 and TRBJ1-2; TCRdb names TRBD1, which stays unverified in the absence of DNA. The CDR3 sequence: CASSFPSGDRGGYGYTF.